These 27 T cell receptor beta chains originate from one sample sequenced in a study of PD-1 blockade in classical Hodgkin lymphoma. Data came from immunoSEQ multiplex PCR; TCRdb stores just in-frame clones and leaves some out. This table holds about 12,000 clones, around nine tenths found once. Time point noted: cycle 4 day 1 (C4D1), after less than 7 weeks of nivolumab. All patients relapsed after autologous stem cell transplantation, and brentuximab vedotin exposure varied. Magnetic negative selection of thawed PBMCs was the method by which CD4+ T cells were purified. The source material was CD4+ T cells from blood, sampled before the fourth cycle of nivolumab. The receptors derive from a human donor with classical Hodgkin lymphoma.

The chain joins TRBV7-2 to TRBJ2-1; no firm D call. Per germline, CDR1 SGHTA and CDR2 FQGNSA. The V end lost 6 bases, the J end lost 9 bases, and 15 bases lay between the germline ends. There are 13 residues in the CDR3. The CDR3 nucleotides are TGTGCCAGCAGGCTCTTTGGGCTAGGTGAGCAGTTCTTC. Its translation is CASRLFGLGEQFF.

This clone showed up just once. Here the CDR3 DNA reads TGTGCCACCAGCATGTCCGGGACCTACGAGCAGTACTTC. Protein: CATSMSGTYEQYF. This chain uses TRBV15 with TRBJ2-7; D may be TRBD2 (5 bases). The CDR3 sequence is 13 residues long. Per the germline V gene, CDR1 is LNHNV and CDR2 is YYDKDF (reference sequence). The ends were cut back, 4 bases at V and 2 bases at J, with 9 bases in the middle.

The CDR3 DNA follows: TGTGCCAGCTCATGCGACCATTTACAAAGTCGGGCCAACGTCCTGACTTTC. This translates into CASSCDHLQSRANVLTF. The chain uses TRBV18 and TRBJ2-6, with D unclear. The CDR3 is made up of 17 amino acids. Germline V lookup: CDR1 KGHSH, CDR2 LQKENI. The V gene lost 5 bases and the J gene lost 5 bases, with 19 bases spanning the gap.

CDR3 amino acids: CATRQGANYGYTF. The CDR3 DNA follows: TGTGCCACCAGACAAGGAGCTAACTATGGCTACACCTTC. The chain combines TRBV5-4 with TRBJ1-2, with D unclear. CDR1 is SGHNT, CDR2 YYREEE, per germline (reference sequence). This CDR3 contains 13 residues. The ends were cut back, 9 bases at V and 0 bases at J, with 12 bases in the middle.

This clone was counted only a few times. In DNA form, the CDR3 reads TGCGCCAGCAGCTCGATCCTTCCCCAGGGTGGGGGAACTGAAGCTTTCTTT. Protein: CASSSILPQGGGTEAFF. The rearrangement joins TRBV5-1 to TRBJ1-1, with D perhaps TRBD1 (5 bases). V was trimmed by 3 bases and J by 5 bases, leaving 23 bases between them. Germline assignment: CDR1 SGHRS and CDR2 YFSETQ. The CDR3 sequence is 17 residues long.

The rearrangement links TRBV7-6 to TRBJ2-5; 12 positions match TRBD2. V lost 4 bases to trimming and J lost 4 bases; unmatched junction nucleotides: 7. This CDR3 contains 16 residues. Germline V gene sequence: CDR1 SGHVS, CDR2 FNYEAQ. CDR3 sequence (DNA): TGTGCCAGCAGCTGGACCGGGACTAGCGGGCCAGAGACCCAGTACTTC. It specifies CASSWTGTSGPETQYF.

This clone was observed a handful of times. The chain carries TRBV7-3 and TRBJ1-1; TRBD1 matches at 10 bases. The CDR3 sequence is 16 residues long. Germline CDR1 and CDR2: SGHTA and FQGTGA. The ends lost 0 bases at V and 5 bases at J; junction bases unmatched: 6. CDR3 DNA: TGTGCCAGCAGCTTAACGTCGGACAGGGGGAGGACTGAAGCTTTCTTT. It specifies CASSLTSDRGRTEAFF.

The chain carries TRBV14 and TRBJ2-7; no firm D call. Germline V CDR1 and CDR2: SGHDN, FVKESK. The germline V and J ends were trimmed by 4 bases and 4 bases, with 14 bases remaining between them. The CDR3 loop spans 14 amino acids. The CDR3 spells CASSPIANVYEQYF. CDR3 nucleotides: TGTGCCAGCAGCCCCATAGCCAACGTTTACGAGCAGTACTTC.

The rearrangement joins TRBV25-1 to TRBJ2-5, with 7 bases matching TRBD1. Trimming removed 0 bases from V and 3 bases from J; junction bases left unmatched: 4. The CDR3 consists of 15 residues. From germline, CDR1 is MGHDK and CDR2 SYGVNS. Here the CDR3 DNA reads TGTGCCAGCAGTGAATATGACAGGGTGGAAGAGACCCAGTACTTC. As protein: CASSEYDRVEETQYF.

The count of this clone is one. This chain connects TRBV5-8 to TRBJ2-5; D remains unclear. The ends were cut back, 7 bases at V and 5 bases at J, with 24 bases in the middle. CDR1 and CDR2 from the germline V gene are SGHTS and YDEGEE. The CDR3 consists of 16 residues. The CDR3 region has the DNA TGTGCCAGCTTGGGGATAACGGCGTTAGTCGGGGAGACCCAGTACTTC. It yields the protein CASLGITALVGETQYF.

J is TRBJ2-7 and V is TRBV9, with 8 bases matching TRBD2. Per germline, CDR1 SGDLS and CDR2 YYNGEE. V shed 4 bases, J shed 1 base, and the junction held 7 bases outside the gene matches. The CDR3 sequence is 15 residues long. CDR3: CASSPLAGLSYEQYF. The CDR3 nucleotides are TGTGCCAGCAGCCCCCTAGCGGGCCTGTCCTACGAGCAGTACTTC.

The V call is TRBV28, the J call TRBJ2-7; 8 bases match TRBD1. V was clipped by 4 bases and J by 1 base; unmatched bases: 6. The CDR3 contains 15 residues. Germline values: CDR1 MDHEN, CDR2 SYDVKM. CDR3 sequence (DNA): TGTGCCAGCAGTTCCACAGGGGGTTCTTCCTACGAGCAGTACTTC. It specifies CASSSTGGSSYEQYF.

The chain links TRBV6-1 to TRBJ2-2, with TRBD1 identical over 11 bases. Trimming removed 6 bases from V and 4 bases from J; junction bases left unmatched: 4. The CDR3 is 15 residues long. Per the germline V gene, CDR1 is MNHNS and CDR2 is SASEGT. The CDR3 DNA reads as TGTGCCAGCAGGCGGACAGGGGGCGGCACCGGGGAGCTGTTTTTT. It specifies CASRRTGGGTGELFF.

In this sample, this clone turned up a few times. The chain recombines TRBV30 with TRBJ1-6; tentatively, D is TRBD1 (5 bases). The CDR3 consists of 14 residues. Trimming stripped 0 bases from V and 8 bases from J, with 11 bases between. The V gene's germline CDR1 is GTSNPN and CDR2 SVGIG (reference sequence). The CDR3 is CAWSVTGGDSPLHF. CDR3 DNA: TGTGCCTGGAGTGTAACAGGAGGGGATTCACCCCTCCACTTT.

This chain joins TRBV7-2 and TRBJ2-1; possible D gene TRBD2, 6 bases. Germline lookup yields CDR1 SGHTA and CDR2 FQGNSA. With 5 bases removed from V and 10 bases from J, the gap between germline ends came to 18 bases. The CDR3 spans 14 residues. In nucleotides, the CDR3 is TGTGCCAGCAGCCGAGAACAGGTAGCGGTAGAGCAGTTCTTC. Its protein is CASSREQVAVEQFF. The full variable domain, with the rest looked up from reference TRBV7-2 and TRBJ2-1, is GAGVSQSPSNKVTEKGKDVELRCDPISGHTALYWYRQSLGQGLEFLIYFQGNSAPDKSGLPSDRFSAERTGGSVSTLTIQRTQQEDSAVYLCASSREQVAVEQFFGPGTRLTVL.

V and J are TRBV18 and TRBJ2-1; TRBD2 might be the D (6 bases). The V end was cut by 2 bases, the J end by 8 bases, with 13 bases between. Germline lookup yields CDR1 KGHSH and CDR2 LQKENI. The CDR3 runs 14 residues. Here the CDR3 reads CASSPRFGSYEQFF. The CDR3 DNA follows: TGTGCCAGCTCACCAAGGTTCGGGAGCTATGAGCAGTTCTTC.

CDR3 residues: CASRTSGRETQYF. CDR3 nucleotide sequence: TGTGCCAGCAGGACTAGCGGGAGGGAGACCCAGTACTTC. The chain couples TRBV7-9 to TRBJ2-5; TRBD2 matches at 13 bases. Germline-derived CDR1 and CDR2 are SEHNR and FQNEAQ (reference sequence). The CDR3 length is 13 residues. V gave up 6 bases and J gave up 5 bases; unmatched junction bases: 0.

The rearrangement joins TRBV19 to TRBJ2-1, with D possibly matching TRBD2 (6 bases). With 7 bases removed from V and 8 bases from J, the gap between germline ends came to 18 bases. Germline V gene sequence: CDR1 LNHDA, CDR2 SQIVND (reference sequence). This CDR3 contains 14 residues. Here the CDR3 DNA reads TGTGCCAGTACGGGGGATCTAGCGCCCCATGAGCAGTTCTTC. Amino acids: CASTGDLAPHEQFF.

A few counts support this clone. J is TRBJ2-6 and V is TRBV27, with a possible D match to TRBD2 (6 bases). The length of the CDR3 is 16 residues. CDR1 and CDR2 from the germline V gene are MNHEY and SMNVEV (reference sequence). Trimming took off 2 bases at V and 3 bases at J, with 11 bases between the two ends. CDR3 sequence (DNA): TGTGCCAGCAGTTTAGCGGGGCTCGTTGGGGCCAACGTCCTGACTTTC. It specifies CASSLAGLVGANVLTF.

This clone turned up a few times. V is TRBV10-3 and J is TRBJ1-5; D ambiguous. CDR1 and CDR2 (germline): ENHRY, SYGVKD. The CDR3 runs to 15 residues. V lost 0 bases to trimming and J lost 5 bases, with 11 bases between them. CDR3 loop: CAISESTMGYQPQHF. In DNA form, the CDR3 reads TGTGCCATCAGTGAGTCGACTATGGGCTATCAGCCCCAGCATTTT.

This clone was observed a single time. The chain has TRBV5-1 and TRBJ2-3; D gene unclear. The CDR3 length is 14 residues. CDR1 and CDR2 (germline): SGHRS, YFSETQ. The germline V and J ends were trimmed by 4 bases and 0 bases, with 9 bases remaining between them. The chain's CDR3 is CASSLPSSTDTQYF. CDR3 sequence (DNA): TGCGCCAGCAGCCTCCCCTCTAGCACAGATACGCAGTATTTT.

The CDR3 here is CASSSGYSPLHF. CDR3 DNA sequence: TGCGCCAGCAGCTCCGGTTATTCACCCCTCCACTTT. The chain uses TRBV5-1 and TRBJ1-6, with D unclear. Germline CDR1 and CDR2: SGHRS and YFSETQ. The V end lost 3 bases, the J end lost 8 bases, and 6 bases lay between the germline ends. CDR3 length: 12 residues.

The chain joins TRBV6-1 to TRBJ2-7; maybe TRBD1 (6 bases). Germline CDR1 and CDR2: MNHNS and SASEGT. The CDR3 has 15 residues. Trimming removed 8 bases from V and 3 bases from J, with 20 bases in between. Here the CDR3 reads CASRRETQGNYEQYF. The CDR3 region has the DNA TGTGCCAGCCGACGAGAAACACAGGGAAACTACGAGCAGTACTTC.

In its sample, this clone was seen a few times. The J gene is TRBJ2-3, the V gene TRBV7-2; D is uncertain. The CDR3 is 11 residues long. V was shortened by 3 bases and J by 6 bases, with 4 bases between the two germline ends. Germline V lookup: CDR1 SGHTA, CDR2 FQGNSA. The CDR3 sequence is CASSFVDTQYF. Written as DNA, the CDR3 is TGTGCCAGCAGCTTTGTCGATACGCAGTATTTT. The full variable domain, its missing parts supplied by reference TRBV7-2 and TRBJ2-3, is GAGVSQSPSNKVTEKGKDVELRCDPISGHTALYWYRQSLGQGLEFLIYFQGNSAPDKSGLPSDRFSAERTGGSVSTLTIQRTQQEDSAVYLCASSFVDTQYFGPGTRLTVL.

The chain carries TRBV2 and TRBJ2-5, with TRBD2 as a possible D gene (6 bases). Trimming removed 11 bases at V and 4 bases at J, with 14 bases between. CDR1 is SNHLY, CDR2 FYNNEI, per germline. This CDR3 spans 12 amino acids. The CDR3 region is CAATGTGETQYF. CDR3 sequence (DNA): TGTGCCGCGACCGGGACTGGAGAGACCCAGTACTTC.

The rearrangement joins TRBV7-9 to TRBJ1-3, with 7 bases fitting TRBD1. CDR1 is SEHNR, CDR2 FQNEAQ, per germline (reference sequence). The CDR3 loop spans 18 amino acids. J lost 0 bases, V lost 1 base, and 9 bases had no gene match. The CDR3 spells CASSLGPTGQSSGNTIYF. The DNA for the CDR3 is TGTGCCAGCAGCTTAGGCCCGACAGGGCAGAGCTCTGGAAACACCATATATTTT. Looking up the rest from reference TRBV7-9 and TRBJ1-3 gives the full variable domain: DTGVSQNPRHKITKRGQNVTFRCDPISEHNRLYWYRQTLGQGPEFLTYFQNEAQLEKSRLLSDRFSAERPKGSFSTLEIQRTEQGDSAMYLCASSLGPTGQSSGNTIYFGEGSWLTVV.

This chain uses TRBV19 with TRBJ2-1, with 7 bases identical to TRBD2. The CDR3 has 14 amino acids. CDR1 is LNHDA and CDR2 is SQIVND in the germline V gene (reference sequence). The V gene end was trimmed by 5 bases and the J gene end by 4 bases; junction bases not matched to a gene: 5. This chain's CDR3 is CASSLGGRYNEQFF. In DNA, the CDR3 is TGTGCCAGTAGTCTTGGCGGGAGATACAATGAGCAGTTCTTC.